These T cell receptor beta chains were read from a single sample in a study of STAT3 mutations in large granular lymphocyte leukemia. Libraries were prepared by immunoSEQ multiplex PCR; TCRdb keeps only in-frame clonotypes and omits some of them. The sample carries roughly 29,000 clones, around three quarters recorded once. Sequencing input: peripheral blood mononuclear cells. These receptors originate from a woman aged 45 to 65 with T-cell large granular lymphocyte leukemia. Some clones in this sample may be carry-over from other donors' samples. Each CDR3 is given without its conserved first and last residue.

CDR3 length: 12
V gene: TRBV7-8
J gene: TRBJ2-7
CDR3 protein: ASSFATSRPEQY

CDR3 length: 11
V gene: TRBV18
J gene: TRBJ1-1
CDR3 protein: ASSPGWEAEAF

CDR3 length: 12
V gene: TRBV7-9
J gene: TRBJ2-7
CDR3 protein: ASSLGSAPEEQY

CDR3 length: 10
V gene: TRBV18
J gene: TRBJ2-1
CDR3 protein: ASSPRTGEQF

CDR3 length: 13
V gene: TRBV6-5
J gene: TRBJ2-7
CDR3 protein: ASSYRGREWDEQY

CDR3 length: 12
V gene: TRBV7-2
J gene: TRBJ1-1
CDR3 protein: ASSSWGGHTEAF

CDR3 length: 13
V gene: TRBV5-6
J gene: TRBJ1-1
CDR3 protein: ASSREGTGNTEAF

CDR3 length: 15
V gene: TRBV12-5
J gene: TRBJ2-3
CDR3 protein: ASGLGLAGGPWDTQY

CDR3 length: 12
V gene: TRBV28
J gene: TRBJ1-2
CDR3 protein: ASSLRERGYGYT

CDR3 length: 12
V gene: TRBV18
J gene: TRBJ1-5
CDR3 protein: ASSEQGVAQPQH

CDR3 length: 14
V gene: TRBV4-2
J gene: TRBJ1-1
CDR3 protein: ASSQSHDRGNTEAF

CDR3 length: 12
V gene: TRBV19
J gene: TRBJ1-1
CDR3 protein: ASSIGQLNTEAF

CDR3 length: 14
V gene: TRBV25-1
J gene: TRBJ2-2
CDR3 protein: ASSESGLWNTGELF

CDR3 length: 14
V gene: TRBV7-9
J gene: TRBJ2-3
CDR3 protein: ASSLGLTGSTDTQY

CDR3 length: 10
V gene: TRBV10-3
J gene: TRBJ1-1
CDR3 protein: AIGVSNTEAF

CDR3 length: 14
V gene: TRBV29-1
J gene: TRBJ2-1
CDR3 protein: SVAAGTGVYYNEQF

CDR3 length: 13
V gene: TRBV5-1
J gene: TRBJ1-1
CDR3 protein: ASSWDGGTYTEAF

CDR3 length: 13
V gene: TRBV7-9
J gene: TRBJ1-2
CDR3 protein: ASSPNLPANYGYT

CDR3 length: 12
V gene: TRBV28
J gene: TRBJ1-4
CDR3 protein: ASSFLALAEKLF

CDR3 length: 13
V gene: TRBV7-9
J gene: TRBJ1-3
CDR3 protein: ASSRTQGSGNTIY

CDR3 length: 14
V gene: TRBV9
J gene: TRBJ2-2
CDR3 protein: ASSVGGLAGAGELF

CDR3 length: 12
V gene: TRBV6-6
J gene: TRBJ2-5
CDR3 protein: ASSSGQGRETQY

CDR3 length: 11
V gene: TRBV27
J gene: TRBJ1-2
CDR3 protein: ASSSPAGYGYT

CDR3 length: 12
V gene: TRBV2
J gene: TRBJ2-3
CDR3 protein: ASVDRRSTDTQY

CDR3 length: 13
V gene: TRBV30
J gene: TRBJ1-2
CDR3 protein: AWRDSDRTWRGYT

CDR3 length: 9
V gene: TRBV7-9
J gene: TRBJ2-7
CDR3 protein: ASSFSYEQY

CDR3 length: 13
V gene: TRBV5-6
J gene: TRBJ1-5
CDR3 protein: ASSPWTGRGQPQH

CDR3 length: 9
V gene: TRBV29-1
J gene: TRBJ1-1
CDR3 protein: SAHINTEAF

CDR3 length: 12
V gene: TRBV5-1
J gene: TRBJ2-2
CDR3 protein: ASSFDGNTGELF

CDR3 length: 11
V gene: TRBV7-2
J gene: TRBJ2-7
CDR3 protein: ASSRGQGEEQY

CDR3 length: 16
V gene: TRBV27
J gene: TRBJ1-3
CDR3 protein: ASSSTSGRAYSGNTIY

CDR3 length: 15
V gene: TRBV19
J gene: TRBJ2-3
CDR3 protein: ASSIPNLAGSTDTQY

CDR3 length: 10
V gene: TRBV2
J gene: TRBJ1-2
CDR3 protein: ASAVANYGYT

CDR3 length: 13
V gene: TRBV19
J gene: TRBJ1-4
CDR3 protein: ASSLRTGGREKLF

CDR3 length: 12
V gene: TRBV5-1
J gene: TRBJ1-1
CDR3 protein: ASRQQGSNTEAF

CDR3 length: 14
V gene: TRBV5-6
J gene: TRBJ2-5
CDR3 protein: ASSWGLAGGFETQY

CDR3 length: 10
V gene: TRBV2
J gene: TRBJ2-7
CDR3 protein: ASSEGLREQY

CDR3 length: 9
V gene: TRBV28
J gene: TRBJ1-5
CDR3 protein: AGGPNQPQH

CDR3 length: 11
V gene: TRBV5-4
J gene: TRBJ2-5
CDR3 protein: ASSPTGQETQY

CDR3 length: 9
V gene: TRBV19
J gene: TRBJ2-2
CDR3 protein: ASTAWGELF